Listed here are 5 T cell receptor beta chains from one sample, sequenced in a study of response to subunit inactivated influenza vaccine. MiXCR, applied by TCRdb to the RT-PCR reads, yields one record per CDR3 protein. In the table there are 450,000 to 600,000 distinct CDR3 sequences, more than 7% of which are singletons. The sample in question was PBMCs from blood, obtained approximately 25 months after vaccination. Receptor source: a man aged 50-75 years who received an inactivated influenza vaccine.

This chain's CDR3 is CAINLVEARSNQPQHF. CDR3 coding DNA: TGCGCCATCAACCTCGTGGAGGCGAGGAGCAATCAGCCCCAGCATTTT. The chain combines TRBV5-1 with TRBJ1-5; D unclear. Germline CDR1 reads SGHRS; CDR2 reads YFSETQ. Trimming took 9 bases from V and 1 from J, leaving 20 bases between them. This CDR3 contains 16 residues.

This chain joins TRBV20-1 and TRBJ2-1; 8 positions match TRBD2. CDR1 and CDR2 (germline): DFQATT, SNEGSKA (reference sequence). The J segment lost 8 bases and the V segment lost 3 bases, leaving 3 bases of the junction unmatched. CDR3 length: 12 amino acids. The CDR3 is CSARRGADEQFF. CDR3 bases: TGCAGTGCTAGGCGGGGGGCGGATGAGCAGTTCTTC.

This clonotype was recorded many times. The chain carries TRBV6-1 and TRBJ2-5; possibly TRBD2 for D (6 bases). CDR1 is MNHNS, CDR2 SASEGT, per germline. Trimming pared 6 bases from V and 4 bases from J, leaving 18 bases between. The CDR3 extends over 15 amino acids. CDR3 region: CASSLGGAGRETQYF. CDR3 coding DNA: TGTGCCAGCAGCCTAGGAGGGGCTGGTAGAGAGACCCAGTACTTC.

This clonotype was recorded a few times. The DNA is left out, because the CDR3 cannot be placed on it with certainty; the CDR3 is given as TCRdb lists it. The genes are TRBV7-2 and TRBJ2-7; the DNA was not compared with TRBD1, the D call given in the table. Germline CDR1 reads SGHTA; CDR2 reads FQGNSA. Both ends counted, the CDR3 spans 14 residues. The CDR3 is CASSLNVGQGALDF.

This clonotype was counted ten times or more. The chain has TRBV20-1 and TRBJ2-7, with D unclear. Per germline, CDR1 DFQATT and CDR2 SNEGSKA (reference sequence). The CDR3 consists of 14 residues. The V end was cut by 2 bases, the J end by 4 bases, with 15 bases between. The CDR3: CSARTGLSQYEQYF. The CDR3 nucleotides read TGCAGTGCTAGAACCGGTTTAAGCCAATACGAGCAGTACTTC.